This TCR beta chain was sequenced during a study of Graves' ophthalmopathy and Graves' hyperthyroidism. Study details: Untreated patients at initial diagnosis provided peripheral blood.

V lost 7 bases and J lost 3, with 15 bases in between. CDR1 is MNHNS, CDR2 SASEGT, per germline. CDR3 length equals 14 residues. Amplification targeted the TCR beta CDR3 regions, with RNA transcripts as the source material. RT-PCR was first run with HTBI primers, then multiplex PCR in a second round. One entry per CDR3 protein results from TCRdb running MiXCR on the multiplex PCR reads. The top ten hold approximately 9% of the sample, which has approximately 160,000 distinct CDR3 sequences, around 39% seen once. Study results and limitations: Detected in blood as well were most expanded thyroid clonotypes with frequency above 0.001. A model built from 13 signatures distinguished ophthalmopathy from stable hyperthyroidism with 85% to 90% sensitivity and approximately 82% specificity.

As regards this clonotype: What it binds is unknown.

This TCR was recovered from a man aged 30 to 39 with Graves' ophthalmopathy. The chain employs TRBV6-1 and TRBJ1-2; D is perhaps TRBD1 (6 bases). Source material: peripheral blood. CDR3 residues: CASTAEGGYYGYTF. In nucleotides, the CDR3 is TGTGCCAGCACCGCGGAGGGGGGATACTATGGCTACACCTTC.